The present T cell receptor (beta chain) was sequenced within a study of T cell responses to AZD1222 COVID-19 vaccine. About the study: The analysis combined second doses at about 4 or about 12 weeks. Study results and caveats: Across the whole spike, CD4 TCRs peaked at regions 160-218 and 743-854. Donors in the cohort were predominantly white British and more often female, and clonal diversity was possibly underestimated. When two AZD1222 doses had been given, Spike-specific TCR breadth and depth rose.

Details on this clone: Its antigen is undetermined.

The protocol was immunoSEQ multiplex PCR, while the TCRdb copy is restricted to in-frame clones and leaves out a portion. The sample includes tens of thousands of clones, around 86% of them seen just once. CDR1 and CDR2 (germline): LNHDA, SQIVND (reference sequence). With 6 bases clipped from V and 6 bases from J, the junction kept 6 bases outside the gene matches. CDR3 size: 14 residues. This TCR came from an adult in good health. The sequenced sample was peripheral blood, obtained on day 0 of AZD1222 vaccination. The chain recombines TRBV19 with TRBJ1-5; TRBD1 aligns across 9 bases. The DNA for the CDR3 is TGTGCCAGTAGGGACAGGGGAAACGGTCAGCCCCAGCATTTT. Translation: CASRDRGNGQPQHF.